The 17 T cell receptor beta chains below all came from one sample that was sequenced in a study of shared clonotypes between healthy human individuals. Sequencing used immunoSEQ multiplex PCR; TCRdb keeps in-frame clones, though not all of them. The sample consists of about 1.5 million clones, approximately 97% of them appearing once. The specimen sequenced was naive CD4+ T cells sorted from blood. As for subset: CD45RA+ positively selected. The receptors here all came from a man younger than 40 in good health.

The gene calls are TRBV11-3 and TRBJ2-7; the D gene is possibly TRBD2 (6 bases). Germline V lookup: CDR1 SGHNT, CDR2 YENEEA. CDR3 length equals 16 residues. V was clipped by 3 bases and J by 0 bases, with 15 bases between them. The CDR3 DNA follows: TGTGCCAGCAGCTTGGGCGCCGGGAGATACTCCTACGAGCAGTACTTC. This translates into CASSLGAGRYSYEQYF.

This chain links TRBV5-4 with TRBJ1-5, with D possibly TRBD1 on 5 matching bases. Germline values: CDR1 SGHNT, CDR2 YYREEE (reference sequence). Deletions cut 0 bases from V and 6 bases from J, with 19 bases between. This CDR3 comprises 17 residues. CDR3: CASSLGPTVNRGQPQHF. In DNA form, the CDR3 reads TGTGCCAGCAGCTTGGGGCCGACAGTTAACAGAGGTCAGCCCCAGCATTTT.

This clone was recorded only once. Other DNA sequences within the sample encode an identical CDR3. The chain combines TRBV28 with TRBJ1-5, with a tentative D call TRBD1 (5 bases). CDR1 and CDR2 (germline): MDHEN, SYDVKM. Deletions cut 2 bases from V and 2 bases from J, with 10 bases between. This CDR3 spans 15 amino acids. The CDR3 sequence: CASSLQVGGNQPQHF. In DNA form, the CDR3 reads TGTGCCAGCAGTTTACAGGTGGGGGGCAATCAGCCCCAGCATTTT.

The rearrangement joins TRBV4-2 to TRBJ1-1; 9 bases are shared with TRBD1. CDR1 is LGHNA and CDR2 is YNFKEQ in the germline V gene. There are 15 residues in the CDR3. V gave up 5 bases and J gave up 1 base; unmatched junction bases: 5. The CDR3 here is CASSFDRGRNTEAFF. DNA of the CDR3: TGTGCCAGCAGCTTTGACAGGGGGAGGAACACTGAAGCTTTCTTT.

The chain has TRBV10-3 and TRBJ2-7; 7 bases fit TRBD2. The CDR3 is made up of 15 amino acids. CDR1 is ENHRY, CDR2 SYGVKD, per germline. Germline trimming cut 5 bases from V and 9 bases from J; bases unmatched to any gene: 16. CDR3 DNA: TGTGCCATCAGTAGCCCGGTGGCGGGAGTGGTTGGGCAGTACTTC. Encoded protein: CAISSPVAGVVGQYF.

In nucleotides, the CDR3 is TGCGCCAGCAGCCCAGGACAGGTAGTGAAAAGAGCCGGGGAGCTGTTTTTT. Protein: CASSPGQVVKRAGELFF. The chain is built from TRBV5-1 and TRBJ2-2; 7 bases match TRBD1. The V gene's germline CDR1 is SGHRS and CDR2 YFSETQ. V lost 4 bases, J lost 6 bases, and 15 bases stayed unmatched. This CDR3 has 17 residues.

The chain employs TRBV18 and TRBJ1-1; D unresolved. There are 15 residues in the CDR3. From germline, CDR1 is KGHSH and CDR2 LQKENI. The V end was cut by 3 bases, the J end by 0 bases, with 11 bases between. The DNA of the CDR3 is TGTGCCAGCTCACCTGGGGATTTTATGAACACTGAAGCTTTCTTT. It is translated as CASSPGDFMNTEAFF.

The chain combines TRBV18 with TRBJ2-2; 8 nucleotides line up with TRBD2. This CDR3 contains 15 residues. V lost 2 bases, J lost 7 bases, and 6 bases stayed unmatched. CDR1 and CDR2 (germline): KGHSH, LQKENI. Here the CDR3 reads CASSPGAGGGGELFF. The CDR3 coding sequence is TGTGCCAGCTCACCAGGCGCGGGAGGAGGCGGGGAGCTGTTTTTT.

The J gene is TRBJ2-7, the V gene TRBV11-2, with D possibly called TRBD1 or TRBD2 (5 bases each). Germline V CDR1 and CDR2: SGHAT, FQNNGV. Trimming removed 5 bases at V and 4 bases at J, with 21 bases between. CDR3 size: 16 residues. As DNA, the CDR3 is TGTGCCAGCAGCACCCGAGGGGCAGCCCCCTCGTACGAGCAGTACTTC. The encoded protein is CASSTRGAAPSYEQYF.

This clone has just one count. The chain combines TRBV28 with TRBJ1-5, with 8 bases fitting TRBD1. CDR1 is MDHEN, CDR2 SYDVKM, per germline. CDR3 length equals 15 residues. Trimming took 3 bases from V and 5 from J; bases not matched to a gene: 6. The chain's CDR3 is CASSFSGRGHQPQHF. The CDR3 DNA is TGTGCCAGCAGTTTCTCGGGCAGGGGGCATCAGCCCCAGCATTTT.

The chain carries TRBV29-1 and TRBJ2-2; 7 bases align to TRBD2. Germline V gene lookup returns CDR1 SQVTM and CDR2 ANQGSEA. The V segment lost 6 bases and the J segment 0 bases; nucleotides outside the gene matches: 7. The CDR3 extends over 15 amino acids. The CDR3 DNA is TGCAGCGTCGCACTAGCGACCGCGAACACCGGGGAGCTGTTTTTT. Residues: CSVALATANTGELFF.

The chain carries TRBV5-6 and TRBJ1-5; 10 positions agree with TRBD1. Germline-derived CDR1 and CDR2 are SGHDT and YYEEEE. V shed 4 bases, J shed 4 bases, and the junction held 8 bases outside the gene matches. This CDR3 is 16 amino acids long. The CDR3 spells CASSLDRGDPNQPQHF. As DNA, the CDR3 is TGTGCCAGCAGCCTGGACAGGGGGGACCCAAATCAGCCCCAGCATTTT.

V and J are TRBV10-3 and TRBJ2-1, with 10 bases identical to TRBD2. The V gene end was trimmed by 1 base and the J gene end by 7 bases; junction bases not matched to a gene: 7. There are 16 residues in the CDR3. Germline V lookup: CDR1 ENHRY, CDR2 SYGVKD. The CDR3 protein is CAISEFGLAGVNEQFF. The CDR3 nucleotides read TGTGCCATCAGTGAGTTCGGGCTAGCGGGAGTGAATGAGCAGTTCTTC.

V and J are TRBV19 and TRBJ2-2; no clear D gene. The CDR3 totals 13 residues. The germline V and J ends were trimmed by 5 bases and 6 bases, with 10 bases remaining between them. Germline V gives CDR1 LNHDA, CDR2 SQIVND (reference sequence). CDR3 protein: CASSVTQAGELFF. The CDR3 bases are TGTGCCAGTAGTGTGACTCAAGCCGGGGAGCTGTTTTTT.

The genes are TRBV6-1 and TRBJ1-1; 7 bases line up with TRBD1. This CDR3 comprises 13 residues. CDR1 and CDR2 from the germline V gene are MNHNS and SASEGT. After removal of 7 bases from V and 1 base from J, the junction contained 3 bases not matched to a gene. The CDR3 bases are TGTGCCAGCACCGACAGGGCGAACACTGAAGCTTTCTTT. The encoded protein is CASTDRANTEAFF.

The CDR3 sequence: CASSNYAGTGLFYEQYF. The CDR3 DNA reads TGTGCCAGTAGTAACTACGCCGGGACAGGGCTATTCTACGAGCAGTACTTC. The chain joins TRBV19 to TRBJ2-7, with 9 bases fitting TRBD1. CDR1 is LNHDA, CDR2 SQIVND, per germline (reference sequence). Trimming removed 4 bases from V and 3 bases from J; junction bases left unmatched: 13. The CDR3 covers 17 residues. The variable domain in full, completed from reference TRBV19 and TRBJ2-7, reads DGGITQSPKYLFRKEGQNVTLSCEQNLNHDAMYWYRQDPGQGLRLIYYSQIVNDFQKGDIAEGYSVSREKKESFPLTVTSAQKNPTAFYLCASSNYAGTGLFYEQYFGPGTRLTVT.

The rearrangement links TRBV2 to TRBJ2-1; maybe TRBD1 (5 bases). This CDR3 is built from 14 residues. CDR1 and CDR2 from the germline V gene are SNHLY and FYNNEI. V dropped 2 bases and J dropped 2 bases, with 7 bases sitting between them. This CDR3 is CASSEQGAYNEQFF. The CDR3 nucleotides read TGTGCCAGCAGTGAACAGGGCGCCTACAATGAGCAGTTCTTC.